The next 22 T cell receptor beta chains were all read from a single sample in a study of blood T cell repertoires in COVID-19. The method was immunoSEQ multiplex PCR; TCRdb's version includes in-frame clones alone and lacks a portion of them. There are over 200,000 clones in the sample; about 90% occur only once, and 1.5% to 2% lies in the top ten. The sequenced sample was peripheral blood. Receptors originate from a man aged 35-49 years with active or convalescent COVID-19.

As for this clone: Other DNA sequences in this sample translate to the same CDR3. This chain links TRBV15 with TRBJ1-4; D uncertain. The CDR3 runs 13 residues. The V end lost 1 base, the J end lost 5 bases, and 5 bases lay between the germline ends. Germline values: CDR1 LNHNV, CDR2 YYDKDF (reference sequence). The CDR3: CATSRAGNEKLFF. The CDR3 nucleotides read TGTGCCACCAGCAGAGCGGGGAATGAAAAACTGTTTTTT.

The chain carries TRBV18 and TRBJ1-1; TRBD1 agrees at 9 bases. Trimming cost V 0 bases and J 10 bases; bases outside gene matches: 3. The CDR3 is 13 amino acids. CDR1 and CDR2 from the germline V gene are KGHSH and LQKENI. This chain's CDR3 is CASSPPGQGGAFF. The CDR3 bases are TGTGCCAGCTCACCACCGGGACAGGGTGGAGCTTTCTTT.

The V and J genes are TRBV6-1 and TRBJ1-5; D gene uncertain. V was shortened by 0 bases and J by 9 bases, with 12 bases between the two germline ends. Germline V gives CDR1 MNHNS, CDR2 SASEGT. The CDR3 has 14 residues. In DNA, the CDR3 is TGTGCCAGCAGTGAAGCGAGGCGTATCTCGCCCCAGCATTTT. It yields the protein CASSEARRISPQHF.

This rearrangement joins TRBV5-6 to TRBJ1-6; D may be TRBD1 (5 bases). The CDR3 spans 13 residues. Trimming cost V 1 base and J 14 bases, with 13 bases left between them. CDR1 is SGHDT, CDR2 YYEEEE, per germline. The CDR3 spells CASSLRGREALHF. Written as DNA, the CDR3 is TGTGCCAGCAGCTTGAGGGGCAGAGAGGCCCTCCACTTT.

The chain couples TRBV19 to TRBJ1-1; tentatively, D is TRBD1 (5 bases). This CDR3 spans 15 amino acids. The V gene lost 3 bases and the J gene lost 1 base, with 12 bases spanning the gap. Germline V lookup: CDR1 LNHDA, CDR2 SQIVND (reference sequence). The CDR3 DNA follows: TGTGCCAGTAGTATTTTAGGCGGACAGAACACTGAAGCTTTCTTT. It translates to CASSILGGQNTEAFF. Looking up the rest from reference TRBV19 and TRBJ1-1 gives the full variable domain: DGGITQSPKYLFRKEGQNVTLSCEQNLNHDAMYWYRQDPGQGLRLIYYSQIVNDFQKGDIAEGYSVSREKKESFPLTVTSAQKNPTAFYLCASSILGGQNTEAFFGQGTRLTVV.

This clone was seen repeatedly, ten times or more. V usage is TRBV28 and J usage is TRBJ2-1; 8 bases map to TRBD2. CDR1 and CDR2 from the germline V gene are MDHEN and SYDVKM. V was clipped by 2 bases and J by 7 bases; unmatched bases: 10. This CDR3 region has 16 residues. CDR3 nucleotide sequence: TGTGCCAGCAGTTTAGGGTCCTCCGGGGGGGAGAATGAGCAGTTCTTC. It specifies CASSLGSSGGENEQFF.

This chain links TRBV6-2 or TRBV6-3 with TRBJ2-7, with TRBD2 identical over 10 bases. The CDR3 sequence is 15 residues long. The V and J ends lost 6 bases and 8 bases, in that order; junction bases with no gene match: 13. Germline V CDR1 and CDR2: MNHEY, SVGEGT. CDR3 coding DNA: TGTGCCAGCAGCCACAGGAGCGGGGGGGCGGGTAAGCAGTACTTC. Amino acid sequence: CASSHRSGGAGKQYF.

The J gene is TRBJ2-1, the V gene TRBV19; 10 positions agree with TRBD2. From germline, CDR1 is LNHDA and CDR2 SQIVND (reference sequence). V trimming: 4 bases; J trimming: 3 bases; junction bases outside the gene matches: 3. The CDR3 contains 15 residues. CDR3 DNA: TGTGCCAGTAGTACTACTAGCGGGAACTACAATGAGCAGTTCTTC. Translation: CASSTTSGNYNEQFF.

This chain links TRBV19 with TRBJ1-5, with 8 bases identical to TRBD1. Losses at the gene ends were 6 bases for V and 0 bases for J; bases not matched to a gene: 10. The CDR3 totals 17 residues. Germline V lookup: CDR1 LNHDA, CDR2 SQIVND (reference sequence). CDR3 sequence (DNA): TGTGCCAGTAGGCGGGCCTCAGGGGGCTATAGCAATCAGCCCCAGCATTTT. Its translation is CASRRASGGYSNQPQHF.

The J gene is TRBJ2-5, the V gene TRBV5-1; no firm D call. Germline-derived CDR1 and CDR2 are SGHRS and YFSETQ. V was trimmed by 4 bases and J by 5 bases, leaving 12 bases between them. The CDR3 sequence is 13 residues long. The CDR3 region is CASSGSARETQYF. For the CDR3, the DNA is TGCGCCAGCAGCGGATCAGCGCGGGAGACCCAGTACTTC.

This chain links TRBV4-2 with TRBJ1-1; D unresolved. Looked up from germline, CDR1 is LGHNA and CDR2 is YNFKEQ. V was shortened by 1 base and J by 4 bases, with 13 bases between the two germline ends. The CDR3 has 15 amino acids. CDR3 sequence reads: CASSQGRHMGTEAFF. Written as DNA, the CDR3 is TGTGCCAGCAGCCAAGGCCGACATATGGGCACTGAAGCTTTCTTT.

The chain combines TRBV27 with TRBJ2-1; no clear D gene. Germline values: CDR1 MNHEY, CDR2 SMNVEV (reference sequence). Trimming cost V 3 bases and J 7 bases, with 19 bases left between them. The CDR3 has 16 amino acids. The CDR3 DNA sequence: TGTGCCAGCAGTTTGTCCGGGTTGTCAGCTGGGAATGAGCAGTTCTTC. Its translation: CASSLSGLSAGNEQFF.

The chain carries TRBV11-2 and TRBJ1-3; no definite D call. Germline V gives CDR1 SGHAT, CDR2 FQNNGV. The ends were cut back, 4 bases at V and 0 bases at J, with 16 bases in the middle. The CDR3 has 17 amino acids. CDR3 protein: CASSSLRQDPSGNTIYF. CDR3 DNA: TGTGCCAGCAGCTCCTTAAGGCAGGATCCCTCTGGAAACACCATATATTTT.

The DNA for the CDR3 is TGTGCCAGCAGCCGGGACACCCTAAACTATGGCTACACCTTC. This codes for CASSRDTLNYGYTF. The chain combines TRBV5-5 with TRBJ1-2; D might be TRBD1 (6 bases). Germline V gene lookup returns CDR1 SGHKS and CDR2 YYEKEE (reference sequence). The CDR3 is made up of 14 amino acids. V shed 4 bases and J shed 2 bases, with 12 bases lying between them.

The rearrangement uses TRBV10-1 and TRBJ2-2; D unclear. This CDR3 comprises 13 residues. V shed 8 bases and J shed 8 bases, with 15 bases lying between them. Per germline, CDR1 WNHNN and CDR2 SYGVQD (reference sequence). This CDR3 is CASREAASGELFF. CDR3 DNA sequence: TGCGCCAGCCGAGAGGCGGCTTCAGGGGAGCTGTTTTTT.

V gene TRBV19 combines with J gene TRBJ1-1; 8 bases map to TRBD1. The CDR3 spans 15 residues. The V gene end was trimmed by 4 bases and the J gene end by 3 bases; junction bases not matched to a gene: 7. Germline-derived CDR1 and CDR2 are LNHDA and SQIVND (reference sequence). The CDR3 spells CASSTPQDRDTEAFF. CDR3 sequence (DNA): TGTGCCAGTAGTACCCCCCAGGACAGGGACACTGAAGCTTTCTTT.

The V and J genes are TRBV14 and TRBJ2-5; no clear D gene. Trimming left V 4 bases short and J 4 bases short, with 7 bases between. In germline, CDR1 is SGHDN, CDR2 FVKESK. This CDR3 is 12 amino acids long. The CDR3 is CASSLNRETQYF. CDR3 bases: TGTGCCAGCAGCCTGAACAGAGAGACCCAGTACTTC.

The chain recombines TRBV5-1 with TRBJ1-4; TRBD1 matches 10 bases. The junction had 14 bases not matched to a gene; V was cut back by 5 bases and J by 7 bases. Germline CDR1 SGHRS, CDR2 YFSETQ. The CDR3 is 17 amino acids. CDR3 sequence reads: CASSLDRGLIGGEKLFF. The CDR3 DNA follows: TGCGCCAGCAGTCTTGACAGGGGGCTGATAGGAGGTGAAAAACTGTTTTTT.

V gene TRBV28 combines with J gene TRBJ1-3; D may be TRBD1 (6 bases). V gave up 3 bases and J gave up 6 bases, with 15 bases separating them. Germline V gene data show CDR1 as MDHEN and CDR2 as SYDVKM. This CDR3 spans 15 amino acids. The CDR3 here is CASSLTWTVANTIYF. The CDR3 DNA reads TGTGCCAGCAGTTTGACTTGGACAGTAGCAAACACCATATATTTT.

V and J are TRBV3-1 (or the pseudogene TRBV3-2) and TRBJ2-4, with a possible D match to TRBD1 (6 bases). The V gene's germline CDR1 is LGHDT and CDR2 YNNKEL (reference sequence). The CDR3 loop spans 15 amino acids. Trimming cost V 4 bases and J 4 bases, with 14 bases left between them. Here the CDR3 reads CASSLIIGQKNIQYF. Here the CDR3 DNA reads TGTGCCAGCAGCCTCATTATCGGACAGAAAAACATTCAGTACTTC.

This clone was seen only a few times. The V and J genes are TRBV6-5 and TRBJ2-7; possible D gene TRBD2, 5 bases. With 7 bases removed from V and 4 bases from J, the gap between germline ends came to 14 bases. The CDR3 consists of 13 residues. Germline V gene lookup returns CDR1 MNHEY and CDR2 SVGAGI. CDR3 bases: TGTGCCAGCAATTCGGAGGCACAGTACGAGCAGTACTTC. Its protein is CASNSEAQYEQYF.

This CDR3 reads CASSSQGPGGYGYTF. Written as DNA, the CDR3 is TGCGCCAGCAGCTCGCAGGGGCCTGGGGGCTATGGCTACACCTTC. The chain uses TRBV5-1 and TRBJ1-2, with a tentative D call TRBD1 (6 bases). V was trimmed by 3 bases and J by 4 bases, leaving 16 bases between them. Germline CDR1 SGHRS, CDR2 YFSETQ. CDR3 length: 15 amino acids.